Listed below are T cell receptor beta chains from one sample, sequenced in a study of regulatory T cells in long-lasting Graves disease. Using its own MiXCR run on the multiplex PCR reads, TCRdb lists one record per CDR3 protein. The sample includes about 620,000 distinct CDR3 sequences, roughly 16% of them seen just once. The same specimen was also included in a second study, on T cells in Graves' hyperthyroidism and ophthalmopathy.

This sample comprised peripheral blood mononuclear cells (PBMCs), obtained at new diagnosis, from a patient treated with antithyroid drugs. The receptor source for this set is a woman in her twenties or thirties with Graves disease. Both conserved end residues are part of each CDR3. The order of the fields is CDR3 DNA, CDR3 protein, J gene, CDR3 length, clone size, V gene, D gene. The D gene is left open where the match is weak. The size field is filled for only some rows; it gives once, few, many or a size class.

CDR3 DNA: TGTGCCAGCAGTGAGGGGTTCTCGAACGGTGGCTACACCTTC
CDR3 protein: CASSEGFSNGGYTF
J gene: TRBJ1-2
CDR3 length: 14
clone size: .
V gene: TRBV6-2/TRBV6-3
D gene: .

CDR3 DNA: TGTGCCAGCAGCGACGGCGGGGTTTCCTACGAGCAGTACTTC
CDR3 protein: CASSDGGVSYEQYF
J gene: TRBJ2-7
CDR3 length: 14
clone size: many
V gene: TRBV28
D gene: .

CDR3 DNA: TGCAGTGCTAGAGGGTCTAACGCGATCTACGAGCAGTACTTC
CDR3 protein: CSARGSNAIYEQYF
J gene: TRBJ2-7
CDR3 length: 14
clone size: .
V gene: TRBV20-1
D gene: .

CDR3 DNA: TGTGCCAGCAGCTCTCGAGGGCCGGGCAATGAGCAGTTCTTC
CDR3 protein: CASSSRGPGNEQFF
J gene: TRBJ2-1
CDR3 length: 14
clone size: few
V gene: TRBV7-9
D gene: .

CDR3 DNA: TGTGCCAGTAGTAAAGCCGGGGAGCTGTTTTTT
CDR3 protein: CASSKAGELFF
J gene: TRBJ2-2
CDR3 length: 11
clone size: .
V gene: TRBV19
D gene: .

CDR3 DNA: TGTGCCAGTAGTTCTGGGGGTTGGGACCAGTACTTC
CDR3 protein: CASSSGGWDQYF
J gene: TRBJ2-5
CDR3 length: 12
clone size: many
V gene: TRBV19
D gene: .

CDR3 DNA: TGTGCCAGCAGTGCCAGACAGGGACCCTACGAGCAGTACTTC
CDR3 protein: CASSARQGPYEQYF
J gene: TRBJ2-7
CDR3 length: 14
clone size: .
V gene: TRBV6-2/TRBV6-3
D gene: TRBD1

CDR3 DNA: TGTGCCAGCACCCCGGGGACGATACCGAATGAGCAGTTCTTC
CDR3 protein: CASTPGTIPNEQFF
J gene: TRBJ2-1
CDR3 length: 14
clone size: many
V gene: TRBV9
D gene: .

CDR3 DNA: TGTGCCTCTATGGAGGGGGCCCAAGAGACCCAGTACTTC
CDR3 protein: CASMEGAQETQYF
J gene: TRBJ2-5
CDR3 length: 13
clone size: many
V gene: TRBV10-3
D gene: .

CDR3 DNA: TGCAGTGCTGGTCAGTCCGGGACAGGGAACTATGGCTACACCTTC
CDR3 protein: CSAGQSGTGNYGYTF
J gene: TRBJ1-2
CDR3 length: 15
clone size: few
V gene: TRBV20-1
D gene: TRBD1

CDR3 DNA: TGTGCCAGCTCACCAGTGCTTGCTACATTACGGACTGAAGCTTTCTTT
CDR3 protein: CASSPVLATLRTEAFF
J gene: TRBJ1-1
CDR3 length: 16
clone size: few
V gene: TRBV18
D gene: .

CDR3 DNA: TGTGCCAGCAGCTGGGCAGGAACACCGGGCTACGAGCAGTACTTC
CDR3 protein: CASSWAGTPGYEQYF
J gene: TRBJ2-7
CDR3 length: 15
clone size: .
V gene: TRBV11-2
D gene: .

CDR3 DNA: TGCGCCAGCAGCTCCTGGCAGGGATATGGCTACACCTTC
CDR3 protein: CASSSWQGYGYTF
J gene: TRBJ1-2
CDR3 length: 13
clone size: few
V gene: TRBV5-1
D gene: .

CDR3 DNA: TGTGCCAGCAGCCCCTCTCTGAGGGGGGGATCTTACACCGGGGAGCTGTTTTTT
CDR3 protein: CASSPSLRGGSYTGELFF
J gene: TRBJ2-2
CDR3 length: 18
clone size: .
V gene: TRBV7-3
D gene: .

CDR3 DNA: TGTGCCACCAGTGATTTTCGTCTCCAAGAGACCCAGTACTTC
CDR3 protein: CATSDFRLQETQYF
J gene: TRBJ2-5
CDR3 length: 14
clone size: many
V gene: TRBV24-1
D gene: .

CDR3 DNA: TGTGCCAGCAGTATCCGGGACAAGGGGAACAATGAGCAGTTCTTC
CDR3 protein: CASSIRDKGNNEQFF
J gene: TRBJ2-1
CDR3 length: 15
clone size: many
V gene: TRBV7-9
D gene: .

CDR3 DNA: TGCGCCAGCAGCGAAAGAGGCCCGAACACTGAAGCTTTCTTT
CDR3 protein: CASSERGPNTEAFF
J gene: TRBJ1-1
CDR3 length: 14
clone size: many
V gene: TRBV5-1
D gene: .

CDR3 DNA: TGCAGCGTTCGACAGAGCGAGCAGCCCCAGCACTTT
CDR3 protein: CSVRQSEQPQHF
J gene: TRBJ1-5
CDR3 length: 12
clone size: .
V gene: TRBV29-1
D gene: .

CDR3 DNA: TGTGCCAGCAGCCTGGGAGGGTCGGTTAGCTTC
CDR3 protein: CASSLGGSVSF
J gene: TRBJ2-7
CDR3 length: 11
clone size: .
V gene: TRBV28
D gene: TRBD2

CDR3 DNA: TGTGCCAGCGGGGATACTAGCGGGAGGGGGAATGAGCAGTTCTTC
CDR3 protein: CASGDTSGRGNEQFF
J gene: TRBJ2-1
CDR3 length: 15
clone size: few
V gene: TRBV12-3/TRBV12-4
D gene: TRBD2

CDR3 DNA: TGCGCCAGCAGCTTGGACGGGTTACAAGAGCAGTACTTC
CDR3 protein: CASSLDGLQEQYF
J gene: TRBJ2-7
CDR3 length: 13
clone size: few
V gene: TRBV5-1
D gene: .

CDR3 DNA: TGTGCCAGCAGTTACTTGACGGGATCGGGCGAGCAGTACTTC
CDR3 protein: CASSYLTGSGEQYF
J gene: TRBJ2-7
CDR3 length: 14
clone size: many
V gene: TRBV6-2/TRBV6-3
D gene: .

CDR3 DNA: TGTGCCAGCAACGAGGGGGGGAAATACAATGAGCAGTTCTTC
CDR3 protein: CASNEGGKYNEQFF
J gene: TRBJ2-1
CDR3 length: 14
clone size: many
V gene: TRBV28
D gene: .

CDR3 DNA: TGTGCCAGCAGCGGGGGACAGGGGAATTCACCCCTCCACTTT
CDR3 protein: CASSGGQGNSPLHF
J gene: TRBJ1-6
CDR3 length: 14
clone size: few
V gene: TRBV2
D gene: TRBD1

CDR3 DNA: TGTGCCATCAGTGGACAGGGTGGAGAAAAACTGTTTTTT
CDR3 protein: CAISGQGGEKLFF
J gene: TRBJ1-4
CDR3 length: 13
clone size: few
V gene: TRBV10-3
D gene: TRBD1

CDR3 DNA: TGCAGCGTTGAAGCCACGTTCCGGACTAGCGGTACCTACGAGCAGTACTTC
CDR3 protein: CSVEATFRTSGTYEQYF
J gene: TRBJ2-7
CDR3 length: 17
clone size: few
V gene: TRBV29-1
D gene: TRBD2

CDR3 DNA: TGTGCCACCAGCAACAGGGATTCTAGTTTTGGTGAAAAACTGTTTTTT
CDR3 protein: CATSNRDSSFGEKLFF
J gene: TRBJ1-4
CDR3 length: 16
clone size: .
V gene: TRBV15
D gene: .

CDR3 DNA: TGCGCCAGCGGGTCAGGAGGGAAGGATTTCCTCGAGCAGTACTTC
CDR3 protein: CASGSGGKDFLEQYF
J gene: TRBJ2-7
CDR3 length: 15
clone size: .
V gene: TRBV5-1
D gene: .

CDR3 DNA: TGTGCCAGCAGCTTAACGTTAACAGCCCAAGAGACCCAGTACTTC
CDR3 protein: CASSLTLTAQETQYF
J gene: TRBJ2-5
CDR3 length: 15
clone size: .
V gene: TRBV7-3
D gene: .

CDR3 DNA: TGTGCCAGCAGCCAGCTTTCGGGATACAATGAGCAGTTCTTC
CDR3 protein: CASSQLSGYNEQFF
J gene: TRBJ2-1
CDR3 length: 14
clone size: .
V gene: TRBV3-1
D gene: .

CDR3 DNA: TGTGCCAGCAGTCCAACGACAGGAGCGTATAATTCACCCCTCCACTTT
CDR3 protein: CASSPTTGAYNSPLHF
J gene: TRBJ1-6
CDR3 length: 16
clone size: few
V gene: TRBV27
D gene: .

CDR3 DNA: TGTGCCAGCAGTTCACTAGCGGGAGACGAGCAGTACTTC
CDR3 protein: CASSSLAGDEQYF
J gene: TRBJ2-7
CDR3 length: 13
clone size: many
V gene: TRBV6-5
D gene: TRBD2

CDR3 DNA: TGTGCCAGCAGTTTTGGGGACAGGGGGGGCACTAATGAAAAACTGTTTTTT
CDR3 protein: CASSFGDRGGTNEKLFF
J gene: TRBJ1-4
CDR3 length: 17
clone size: .
V gene: TRBV12-3/TRBV12-4
D gene: TRBD1

CDR3 DNA: TGTGCCAGCAGCTTAAAGATTCGCGGGGTGACAGATTGGAACACTGAAGCTTTCTTT
CDR3 protein: CASSLKIRGVTDWNTEAFF
J gene: TRBJ1-1
CDR3 length: 19
clone size: few
V gene: TRBV11-2
D gene: .

CDR3 DNA: TGTGCCAGTAGTGTCGGGGCGAAATTAGCCGGAGCTTTCTTT
CDR3 protein: CASSVGAKLAGAFF
J gene: TRBJ1-1
CDR3 length: 14
clone size: .
V gene: TRBV19
D gene: .

CDR3 DNA: TGTGCCAGCAGCCCTACACAGGGAAACACTGAAGCTTTCTTT
CDR3 protein: CASSPTQGNTEAFF
J gene: TRBJ1-1
CDR3 length: 14
clone size: many
V gene: TRBV11-2
D gene: .

CDR3 DNA: TGTGCCAGCAGCCAGGCCAGCGGGAGGCCGGGGCAGTACTTC
CDR3 protein: CASSQASGRPGQYF
J gene: TRBJ2-7
CDR3 length: 14
clone size: many
V gene: TRBV3-1
D gene: TRBD2

CDR3 DNA: TGTGCCAGCAGTGAATGGCGTTTTAATGAAAAACTGTTTTTT
CDR3 protein: CASSEWRFNEKLFF
J gene: TRBJ1-4
CDR3 length: 14
clone size: many
V gene: TRBV2
D gene: .

CDR3 DNA: TGTGCTAGTGGTTTGACCCCCGGGGAGCTGTTTTTT
CDR3 protein: CASGLTPGELFF
J gene: TRBJ2-2
CDR3 length: 12
clone size: .
V gene: TRBV12-5
D gene: .

CDR3 DNA: TGTGCCAGCAGTTTTTCAGGGCACCGGTATGGCTACACCTTC
CDR3 protein: CASSFSGHRYGYTF
J gene: TRBJ1-2
CDR3 length: 14
clone size: many
V gene: TRBV28
D gene: .

CDR3 DNA: TGTGCCAGCAGCCCACGAATTAGTTCCGATCAGCCCCAGCATTTT
CDR3 protein: CASSPRISSDQPQHF
J gene: TRBJ1-5
CDR3 length: 15
clone size: few
V gene: TRBV4-2
D gene: .

CDR3 DNA: TGTGCCAGCAGCCAACAGGGGATTAATGAAAAACTGTTTTTT
CDR3 protein: CASSQQGINEKLFF
J gene: TRBJ1-4
CDR3 length: 14
clone size: .
V gene: TRBV2
D gene: TRBD1

CDR3 DNA: TGTGCCACCAGTGATTTTCGGCAGCACTACAATGAGCAGTTCTTC
CDR3 protein: CATSDFRQHYNEQFF
J gene: TRBJ2-1
CDR3 length: 15
clone size: many
V gene: TRBV24-1
D gene: .

CDR3 DNA: TGTGCCAGCAGCTTAGAGACAGGGGGCTATGGCTACACCTTC
CDR3 protein: CASSLETGGYGYTF
J gene: TRBJ1-2
CDR3 length: 14
clone size: many
V gene: TRBV11-2
D gene: TRBD1

CDR3 DNA: TGTGCCAGCAGTTATTTTCGGCAGCTAAATTCACCCCTCCACTTT
CDR3 protein: CASSYFRQLNSPLHF
J gene: TRBJ1-6
CDR3 length: 15
clone size: .
V gene: TRBV6-2/TRBV6-3
D gene: .

CDR3 DNA: TGTGCCAGCTCACCACGGCACGCGGAGGCAGATACGCAGTATTTT
CDR3 protein: CASSPRHAEADTQYF
J gene: TRBJ2-3
CDR3 length: 15
clone size: .
V gene: TRBV18
D gene: .

CDR3 DNA: TGTGCCACCACGAGGGGGGATCAGCCCCAGCATTTT
CDR3 protein: CATTRGDQPQHF
J gene: TRBJ1-5
CDR3 length: 12
clone size: many
V gene: TRBV15
D gene: .

CDR3 DNA: TGTGCCACATTAACTGATAGCTCTGGAAACACCATATATTTT
CDR3 protein: CATLTDSSGNTIYF
J gene: TRBJ1-3
CDR3 length: 14
clone size: many
V gene: TRBV28
D gene: .

CDR3 DNA: TGTGCCAGCAGACCCGCCGGGACGTACAATGAGCAGTTCTTC
CDR3 protein: CASRPAGTYNEQFF
J gene: TRBJ2-1
CDR3 length: 14
clone size: .
V gene: TRBV12-3/TRBV12-4
D gene: .

CDR3 DNA: TGTGCCAGTTCGGGACTAGCAAACAATGAGCAGTTCTTC
CDR3 protein: CASSGLANNEQFF
J gene: TRBJ2-1
CDR3 length: 13
clone size: .
V gene: TRBV13
D gene: TRBD2

CDR3 DNA: TGTGCCAGCAGTTTATGGGCGAAGTATGGCTACACCTTC
CDR3 protein: CASSLWAKYGYTF
J gene: TRBJ1-2
CDR3 length: 13
clone size: few
V gene: TRBV28
D gene: .